Each of the 18 T cell receptor beta chains below was sequenced from the same sample in a study of shared clonotypes between healthy human individuals. Sequencing was performed with immunoSEQ multiplex PCR; in TCRdb, only in-frame clones are kept and a portion is missing. The table records about 490,000 clones, less than 80% of them present only once. The sequencing sample was made of PBMCs. The receptors were sampled from a woman between 40 and 50 years old in good health. Some clones in this sample may be carry-over from other donors' samples.

The rearrangement joins TRBV18 to TRBJ2-3; maybe TRBD1 (5 bases). Germline loops: CDR1 KGHSH, CDR2 LQKENI. V was pared by 3 bases and J by 4 bases, with 23 bases between. The CDR3 loop spans 18 amino acids. CDR3 residues: CASSPTAYQEIESDTQYF. CDR3 in DNA: TGTGCCAGCTCACCGACAGCCTATCAGGAAATAGAGTCAGATACGCAGTATTTT.

The chain combines TRBV4-3 with TRBJ2-7, with TRBD2 matching over 12 bases. This CDR3 contains 15 residues. Germline V gene lookup returns CDR1 LGHNA and CDR2 YSLEER. Losses at the gene ends were 4 bases for V and 2 bases for J; bases not matched to a gene: 3. This chain's CDR3 is CASSPGLAGTYEQYF. CDR3 DNA sequence: TGCGCCAGCAGCCCAGGACTAGCGGGGACCTACGAGCAGTACTTC.

In its sample, this clone was seen a few times. J is TRBJ2-1 and V is TRBV28; 7 bases map to TRBD2. The CDR3 runs to 13 residues. Trimming removed 8 bases from V and 4 bases from J; junction bases left unmatched: 5. Germline V CDR1 and CDR2: MDHEN, SYDVKM. CDR3 sequence reads: CASGGTTYNEQFF. The CDR3, as DNA: TGTGCCAGCGGGGGGACTACTTACAATGAGCAGTTCTTC.

J is TRBJ1-1 and V is TRBV9, with no clear D. Trimming cost V 0 bases and J 7 bases, with 10 bases left between them. This CDR3 is built from 13 residues. Germline V lookup: CDR1 SGDLS, CDR2 YYNGEE. In nucleotides, the CDR3 is TGTGCCAGCAGCGTAGAATGGATAAGTGAAGCTTTCTTT. Translated: CASSVEWISEAFF.

As for this clone: Other DNA sequences in this sample translate to the same CDR3. The chain carries TRBV28 and TRBJ1-5; 8 bases fit TRBD1. Trimming took 4 bases from V and 7 from J; bases not matched to a gene: 0. The CDR3 extends over 12 amino acids. CDR1 is MDHEN, CDR2 SYDVKM, per germline. The CDR3 DNA reads as TGTGCCAGCAGTTCAGGGGGCCAGCCCCAGCATTTT. Its protein product is CASSSGGQPQHF.

The chain is built from TRBV11-2 and TRBJ2-7; D possibly corresponds to TRBD2 (5 bases). Trimming stripped 2 bases from V and 3 bases from J, with 14 bases between. The CDR3 has 15 amino acids. In germline, CDR1 is SGHAT, CDR2 FQNNGV. CDR3 nucleotides: TGTGCCAGCAGCTTAAGCGCGAGTCGGGACTACGAGCAGTACTTC. Protein product: CASSLSASRDYEQYF.

The V gene is TRBV18, the J gene TRBJ2-3; 8 bases match TRBD2. CDR1 and CDR2 from the germline V gene are KGHSH and LQKENI. The CDR3 is made up of 14 amino acids. Trimming removed 3 bases from V and 5 bases from J; junction bases left unmatched: 4. The chain's CDR3 is CASSPSGALDTQYF. The DNA of the CDR3 is TGTGCCAGCTCACCTAGCGGGGCCTTAGATACGCAGTATTTT.

The V call is TRBV28, the J call TRBJ1-5; the D is unclear. Trimming stripped 1 base from V and 1 base from J, with 11 bases between. The CDR3 totals 16 residues. Germline CDR1 and CDR2: MDHEN and SYDVKM. CDR3 nucleotide sequence: TGTGCCAGCAGTTTATATCCCGAGGGAAGCAATCAGCCCCAGCATTTT. Protein product: CASSLYPEGSNQPQHF.

This sequence joins TRBV2 and TRBJ1-1, with D unclear. CDR1 and CDR2 from the germline V gene are SNHLY and FYNNEI. Trimming stripped 7 bases from V and 1 base from J, with 7 bases between. This CDR3 comprises 12 residues. CDR3 nucleotide sequence: TGTGCCAGCATCGTCAGGAACACTGAAGCTTTCTTT. This codes for CASIVRNTEAFF.

The J gene is TRBJ2-7, the V gene TRBV7-8; D ambiguous. The CDR3 totals 11 residues. V lost 5 bases, J lost 4 bases, and 6 bases lay in between. Per the germline V gene, CDR1 is SGHVS and CDR2 is FQNEAQ. CDR3 sequence: CASSAQYEQYF. The CDR3 nucleotides are TGTGCCAGCAGCGCACAATACGAGCAGTACTTC. The whole variable domain, remainder taken from reference TRBV7-8 and TRBJ2-7, is GAGVSQSPRYKVAKRGQDVALRCDPISGHVSLFWYQQALGQGPEFLTYFQNEAQLDKSGLPSDRFFAERPEGSVSTLKIQRTQQEDSAVYLCASSAQYEQYFGPGTRLTVT.

Note on this clone: Other DNA sequences within the sample encode an identical CDR3. The V gene is TRBV5-4, the J gene TRBJ1-1; TRBD1 aligns across 9 bases. After removal of 3 bases from V and 0 bases from J, the junction contained 0 bases not matched to a gene. This CDR3 contains 14 residues. Germline V lookup: CDR1 SGHNT, CDR2 YYREEE (reference sequence). The CDR3 DNA sequence: TGTGCCAGCAGCTGGGACAGGGTGAACACTGAAGCTTTCTTT. Its translation: CASSWDRVNTEAFF. The whole variable domain, remainder taken from reference TRBV5-4 and TRBJ1-1, is ETGVTQSPTHLIKTRGQQVTLRCSSQSGHNTVSWYQQALGQGPQFIFQYYREEENGRGNFPPRFSGLQFPNYSSELNVNALELDDSALYLCASSWDRVNTEAFFGQGTRLTVV.

Concerning this clone itself: Its ends do not fully match the called genes, so a read error is possible. The chain is built from TRBV29-1 and TRBJ2-2; TRBD1 matches 9 bases. The CDR3 sequence is 15 residues long. The germline V gene encodes CDR1 SQVTM and CDR2 ANQGSEA. CDR3 in DNA: TGCAGCGTGGAAGGGACAGGGACGACCACCGGGGAGCTGTTTTTT. It yields the protein CSVEGTGTTTGELFF.

There are a few counts of this clone. The chain combines TRBV2 with TRBJ2-7; 10 bases agree with TRBD1. Germline assignment: CDR1 SNHLY and CDR2 FYNNEI. The CDR3 has 13 residues. With 8 bases clipped from V and 5 bases from J, the junction kept 6 bases outside the gene matches. The chain's CDR3 is CASRDRGKNEQYF. CDR3 in DNA: TGTGCCAGCCGGGACAGGGGAAAGAACGAGCAGTACTTC.

The chain combines TRBV6-1 with TRBJ2-7; D is ambiguous. The CDR3 has 13 amino acids. Trimming removed 8 bases from V and 3 bases from J, with 14 bases in between. Germline assignment: CDR1 MNHNS and CDR2 SASEGT. CDR3 loop: CASGLSLRYEQYF. In nucleotides, the CDR3 is TGTGCCAGCGGCCTTTCTCTTCGCTACGAGCAGTACTTC.

In regard to this clone: This CDR3 is also generated by other DNA sequences in the sample. The rearrangement uses TRBV5-1 and TRBJ1-3; D unresolved. V shed 0 bases and J shed 0 bases, with 7 bases lying between them. There are 15 residues in the CDR3. CDR1 and CDR2 (germline): SGHRS, YFSETQ. In DNA, the CDR3 is TGCGCCAGCAGCTTGGCAGGCAGCTCTGGAAACACCATATATTTT. Protein product: CASSLAGSSGNTIYF.

This clone appeared a single time. Germline and junction disagree at one end, which may indicate a read error. The same CDR3 can be traced to other DNA sequences in this sample. The chain has TRBV10-2 and TRBJ2-5; 10 positions match TRBD2. The CDR3 consists of 19 residues. Germline loops: CDR1 WSHSY, CDR2 SAAADI. For the CDR3, the DNA is TGCGCAAGCAGGGGGGCTAGCGGGAGTTCGGGGCAAGGGCAAGAGACCCAGTACTTC. It codes for CASRGASGSSGQGQETQYF.

The gene calls are TRBV6-5 and TRBJ2-2; unclear D gene. This CDR3 is 16 amino acids long. Trimming shortened V by 2 bases and J by 1 base, and 11 bases separated the two germline ends. CDR1 MNHEY and CDR2 SVGAGI come from the germline V gene. In DNA, the CDR3 is TGTGCCAGCAGTTACGAAGCGAACCGGAACACCGGGGAGCTGTTTTTT. As protein: CASSYEANRNTGELFF.

The rearrangement joins TRBV28 to TRBJ2-4, with no clear D. The CDR3 contains 14 residues. CDR1 MDHEN and CDR2 SYDVKM come from the germline V gene. Trimming removed 5 bases from V and 3 bases from J, with 11 bases in between. CDR3 residues: CASSPGWSKNIQYF. The CDR3 bases are TGTGCCAGCAGTCCTGGGTGGAGCAAAAACATTCAGTACTTC. The full variable domain, completed using reference TRBV28 and TRBJ2-4, is DVKVTQSSRYLVKRTGEKVFLECVQDMDHENMFWYRQDPGLGLRLIYFSYDVKMKEKGDIPEGYSVSREKKERFSLILESASTNQTSMYLCASSPGWSKNIQYFGAGTRLSVL.